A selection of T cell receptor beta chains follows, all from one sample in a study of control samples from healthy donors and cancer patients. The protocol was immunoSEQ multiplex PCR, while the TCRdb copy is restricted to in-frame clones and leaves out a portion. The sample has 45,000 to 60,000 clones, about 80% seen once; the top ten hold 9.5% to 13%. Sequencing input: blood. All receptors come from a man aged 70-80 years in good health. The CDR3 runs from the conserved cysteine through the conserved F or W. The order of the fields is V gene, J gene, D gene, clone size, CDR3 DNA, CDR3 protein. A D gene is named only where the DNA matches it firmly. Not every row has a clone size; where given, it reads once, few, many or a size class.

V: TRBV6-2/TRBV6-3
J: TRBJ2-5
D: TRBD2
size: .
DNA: TGTGCCAGCAGCCACGGACTAGCGGGAGCAGAGACCCAGTACTTC
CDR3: CASSHGLAGAETQYF

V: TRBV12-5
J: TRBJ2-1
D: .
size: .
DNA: TGTGCTAGTGTCACTTCCGAAAGGCAGTTAGGGAATGAGCAGTTCTTC
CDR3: CASVTSERQLGNEQFF

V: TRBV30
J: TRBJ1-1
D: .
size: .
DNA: TGTGCCTGGACGCGAGAAATGCTCCCTGAAGCTTTCTTT
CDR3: CAWTREMLPEAFF

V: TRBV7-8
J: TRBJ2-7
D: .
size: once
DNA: TGTGCCAGCAGCTTCAGTCGGTTGAACTACGAGCAGTACTTC
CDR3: CASSFSRLNYEQYF

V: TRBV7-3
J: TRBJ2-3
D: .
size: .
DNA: TGTGCCAGCAGCCCCTTTTTCCAAGGCACAGATACGCAGTATTTT
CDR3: CASSPFFQGTDTQYF

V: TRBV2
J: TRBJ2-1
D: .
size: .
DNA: TGTGCCAGCAGTTTCAGCTACAATGAGCAGTTCTTC
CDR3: CASSFSYNEQFF

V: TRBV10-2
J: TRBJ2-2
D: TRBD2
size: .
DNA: TGCGCCAGCAGTGAGAACCTAGCGGGAGCGACCACCGGGGAGCTGTTTTTT
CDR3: CASSENLAGATTGELFF

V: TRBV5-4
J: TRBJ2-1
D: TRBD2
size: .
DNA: TGTGCCAGCAGCTCGGCTGCGGGGGGGGACAATGAGCAGTTCTTC
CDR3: CASSSAAGGDNEQFF

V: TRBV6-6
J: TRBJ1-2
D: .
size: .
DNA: TGTGCCAGCAGTCCAAGATCAAGAAACGGGGTGAACTATGGCTACACCTTC
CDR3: CASSPRSRNGVNYGYTF

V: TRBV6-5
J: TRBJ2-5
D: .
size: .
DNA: TGTGCCAGCCTCCCCTACGAGCAGGGCGGGGAGACCCAGTACTTC
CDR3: CASLPYEQGGETQYF

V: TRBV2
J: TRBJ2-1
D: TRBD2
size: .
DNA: TGTGCCAGCATTGGGACTAGCGATAGGAGCTCCTACAATGAGCAGTTCTTC
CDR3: CASIGTSDRSSYNEQFF

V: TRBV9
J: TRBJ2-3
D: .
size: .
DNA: TGTGCCAGCAGCGTGTGGGGAGGCACCCCTGCTGAGGCGCAGTATTTT
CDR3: CASSVWGGTPAEAQYF

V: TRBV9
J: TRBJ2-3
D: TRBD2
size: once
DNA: TGTGCCAGCAGCCCCCGAGGAGCGGGGTACGATACGCAGTATTTT
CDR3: CASSPRGAGYDTQYF

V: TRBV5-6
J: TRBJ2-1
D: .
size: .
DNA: TGTGCCAGCAGCTCGGGATTTTACAATGAGCAGTTCTTC
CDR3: CASSSGFYNEQFF